One and the same sample provided the 4 T cell receptor beta chains below, sequenced in a study of control samples from healthy donors and cancer patients. Profiling relied on immunoSEQ multiplex PCR, and the TCRdb table lists in-frame clones only, not all of them. The sample includes about 130,000 clones, about nine tenths of them seen just once. The sample consisted of blood. The receptor set was obtained from a man aged 18-30 years in good health.

The chain employs TRBV19 and TRBJ2-7; the D gene is possibly TRBD1 (5 bases). From germline, CDR1 is LNHDA and CDR2 SQIVND (reference sequence). Trimming pared 2 bases from V and 3 bases from J, leaving 11 bases between. The CDR3 consists of 14 residues. The CDR3 reads CASSIQGRGYEQYF. The CDR3 DNA is TGTGCCAGTAGTATACAGGGTCGAGGCTACGAGCAGTACTTC.

J is TRBJ2-7 and V is TRBV7-8; 8 positions match TRBD1. From germline, CDR1 is SGHVS and CDR2 FQNEAQ. This CDR3 is built from 15 residues. V dropped 1 base and J dropped 4; count of bases not matched to a gene: 6. This chain's CDR3 is CASSLGQGAGYEQYV. DNA for the CDR3: TGTGCCAGCAGCTTAGGGCAGGGGGCAGGGTACGAGCAGTACGTC.

The chain has TRBV20-1 and TRBJ2-5; D is unclear. CDR1 is DFQATT and CDR2 is SNEGSKA in the germline V gene (reference sequence). The CDR3 sequence is 11 residues long. The V end was cut by 4 bases, the J end by 5 bases, with 8 bases between. The DNA of the CDR3 is TGCAGTGCTATAAGGTGGGAGACCCAGTACTTC. This gives the protein CSAIRWETQYF.

The chain employs TRBV14 and TRBJ2-3, with TRBD2 as a possible D gene (6 bases). V was cut by 1 base and J by 6 bases, with 8 bases left in between. CDR1 SGHDN and CDR2 FVKESK come from the germline V gene. This CDR3 comprises 13 residues. The CDR3 protein is CASSQGRGDTQYF. CDR3 nucleotide sequence: TGTGCCAGCAGCCAAGGGCGGGGCGATACGCAGTATTTT.